This TCR beta chain came from a study of cytomegalovirus exposure and HLA in healthy donors. V trimming: 4 bases; J trimming: 0 bases; junction bases outside the gene matches: 13. Germline V gene sequence: CDR1 SGDLS, CDR2 YYNGEE. The CDR3 totals 18 residues. Generated by immunoSEQ multiplex PCR, the TCRdb table keeps only in-frame clones and is missing some. The repertoire consists of fewer than 350,000 clones, with roughly 90% occurring once and the leading ten covering 0.92%. This rearrangement joins TRBV9 to TRBJ2-7, with 10 bases aligning to TRBD1. The sequenced sample was PBMCs. This sequence was found in a woman aged 18-29 years in good health and CMV-seronegative. CDR3 protein: CASSPHSGGQGSSYEQYF. The CDR3 DNA reads as TGTGCCAGCAGCCCCCATTCAGGGGGACAGGGGTCCTCCTACGAGCAGTACTTC.